This TCR beta chain derives from a study of T cell repertoires in cytomegalovirus infection. Study at large: Through public TCR beta signatures, both CMV infection and matching HLA type were indicated. Study results and caveats: It was HLA-C-restricted CMV-specific TCR beta clonotypes that dominated the response ex vivo. People with CMV and the relevant HLA were identified by cumulative public TCR beta family frequency.

There are 15 residues in the CDR3. Germline assignment: CDR1 LGHDT and CDR2 YNNKEL (reference sequence). The V end lost 4 bases, the J end lost 0 bases, and 10 bases lay between the germline ends. Regarding this clonotype: Its antigen is as yet unknown.

TCRdb reprocessed the reads with MiXCR, giving one entry per CDR3 protein. The data hold roughly 600,000 distinct CDR3 sequences, with 24% observed a single time. V usage is TRBV3-1 and J usage is TRBJ2-1; no clear D. The sample was CD8+ T cells from PBMCs. The clonotype comes from a human donor in good health (CMV status not recorded). Some clones in this sample may be carry-over from other donors' samples. CDR3 DNA: TGTGCCAGCAGCCCCCTCCGGAGCTCCTACAATGAGCAGTTCTTC. This encodes CASSPLRSSYNEQFF.